A single sample gave rise to the 8 T cell receptor beta chains below, sequenced in a study of CD8+ T cells in alopecia areata. Stated treatment: oral pan-JAK inhibitor, 5-10 mg twice daily. Reverse transcribed after extraction, RNA yielded cDNA as the sequencing template. Profiled with immunoSEQ multiplex PCR; TCRdb holds only in-frame clones, not every one. Counted here are approximately 280,000 clones, 58% occurring once; the ten biggest clones make up approximately 1.8%. The source material was CD4+ T cells sorted from blood, sampled at week 24, from a patient treated with tofacitinib. These receptors were collected from a human donor with alopecia areata.

J is TRBJ1-6 and V is TRBV5-1; maybe TRBD1 (6 bases). V was trimmed by 0 bases and J by 8 bases, leaving 12 bases between them. Looked up from germline, CDR1 is SGHRS and CDR2 is YFSETQ. CDR3 length equals 15 residues. This chain's CDR3 is CASSLAGGLDSPLHF. The CDR3 DNA follows: TGCGCCAGCAGCTTGGCCGGGGGGCTTGATTCACCCCTCCACTTT. Together with reference TRBV5-1 and TRBJ1-6, the CDR3 gives the full variable domain: KAGVTQTPRYLIKTRGQQVTLSCSPISGHRSVSWYQQTPGQGLQFLFEYFSETQRNKGNFPGRFSGRQFSNSRSEMNVSTLELGDSALYLCASSLAGGLDSPLHFGNGTRLTVT.

V gene TRBV4-1 combines with J gene TRBJ1-5; D not certain. Looked up from germline, CDR1 is MGHRA and CDR2 is YSYEKL. The germline V and J ends were trimmed by 2 bases and 5 bases, with 10 bases remaining between them. The CDR3 spans 14 residues. DNA for the CDR3: TGCGCCAGCAGCCAACCCACTGATGATCAGCCCCAGCATTTT. Translated: CASSQPTDDQPQHF.

The chain links TRBV7-9 to TRBJ2-2; D remains ambiguous. The CDR3 spans 12 residues. Trimming removed 1 base at V and 7 bases at J, with 4 bases between. Germline V gene lookup returns CDR1 SEHNR and CDR2 FQNEAQ (reference sequence). The CDR3: CASSLVVGELFF. CDR3 nucleotides: TGTGCCAGCAGCTTAGTTGTCGGGGAGCTGTTTTTT. Variable domain in full (rest from reference TRBV7-9 and TRBJ2-2): DTGVSQNPRHKITKRGQNVTFRCDPISEHNRLYWYRQTLGQGPEFLTYFQNEAQLEKSRLLSDRFSAERPKGSFSTLEIQRTEQGDSAMYLCASSLVVGELFFGEGSRLTVL.

The rearrangement links TRBV11-2 to TRBJ1-2; no clear D. V lost 4 bases and J lost 4, with 16 bases in between. The CDR3 consists of 15 residues. Germline V lookup: CDR1 SGHAT, CDR2 FQNNGV. The CDR3 DNA reads as TGTGCCAGCAGCTCCCGCCCAAAGCCTTTCTATGGCTACACCTTC. Translated, it gives CASSSRPKPFYGYTF.

The genes are TRBV4-3 and TRBJ2-7; 8 positions match TRBD1. This CDR3 comprises 15 residues. Germline lookup yields CDR1 LGHNA and CDR2 YSLEER. After removal of 0 bases from V and 5 bases from J, the junction contained 6 bases not matched to a gene. Here the CDR3 reads CASSQDFGQGNEQYF. The CDR3 DNA reads TGCGCCAGCAGCCAAGATTTCGGACAGGGAAACGAGCAGTACTTC.

This clone was counted between two and nine times. This sequence joins TRBV7-2 and TRBJ1-5, with 8 bases lining up with TRBD1. This CDR3 comprises 15 residues. V shed 1 base and J 7 bases; nucleotides not matched to a gene: 6. Germline-derived CDR1 and CDR2 are SGHTA and FQGNSA. DNA of the CDR3: TGTGCCAGCAGCTTAGATCAGGGGGCTGACCAGCCCCAGCATTTT. Encoded protein: CASSLDQGADQPQHF.

By share, this clone ranks as medium-sized. The chain links TRBV5-6 to TRBJ2-3, with D uncertain. This CDR3 spans 15 amino acids. Trimming took 0 bases from V and 0 from J, leaving 8 bases between them. Germline CDR1 and CDR2: SGHDT and YYEEEE. The CDR3, as DNA: TGTGCCAGCAGCTTGGACGGCACGAGCACAGATACGCAGTATTTT. It is translated as CASSLDGTSTDTQYF.

This chain connects TRBV4-1 to TRBJ1-4, with D uncertain. Germline CDR1 MGHRA, CDR2 YSYEKL. V was trimmed by 4 bases and J by 5 bases, leaving 14 bases between them. This CDR3 has 15 residues. CDR3 coding DNA: TGCGCCAGCAGCCCCGGACTCTCCCAAAATGAAAAACTGTTTTTT. This translates into CASSPGLSQNEKLFF.